The entry below gives a single TCR beta chain sequence along with its context. Original data processing: From reference gene primer amplification, estimates of nucleated cell counts were derived. Measured with immunoSEQ multiplex PCR; TCRdb has only the in-frame clones, and not every one. For V, J and clone size, that table is used; D and trimming come from the DNA. Of about 140,000 clones listed, 80% to 85% were seen once; the top ten hold more than 7%. Germline V lookup: CDR1 MGHRA, CDR2 YSYEKL. The CDR3 has 16 amino acids. V was clipped by 3 bases and J by 9 bases; unmatched bases: 14. The sample comes from a study of blood T cell repertoires in COVID-19. Turning to the study itself: The study drew acute and convalescent COVID-19 samples from the United States, Italy and Spain. Sources were T cells, B-cell-depleted T cells, or PBMCs; the material itself was cDNA or gDNA.

Sequenced material: peripheral blood. This sequence joins TRBV4-1 and TRBJ2-1; TRBD1 aligns across 7 bases. The sequence was collected from a human donor in a cohort sampled during active COVID-19. The CDR3 protein is CASSQDWTGGIGEQFF. In DNA form, the CDR3 reads TGCGCCAGCAGCCAGGACTGGACAGGTGGGATCGGTGAGCAGTTCTTC.